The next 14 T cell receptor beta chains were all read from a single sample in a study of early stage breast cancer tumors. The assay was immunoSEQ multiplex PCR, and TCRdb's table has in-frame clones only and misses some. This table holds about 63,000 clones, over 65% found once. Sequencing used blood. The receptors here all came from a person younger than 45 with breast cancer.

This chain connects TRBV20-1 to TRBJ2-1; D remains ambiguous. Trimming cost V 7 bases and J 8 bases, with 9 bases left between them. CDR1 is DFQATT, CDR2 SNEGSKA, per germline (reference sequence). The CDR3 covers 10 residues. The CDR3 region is CSGSRDEQFF. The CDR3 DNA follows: TGCAGTGGAAGTAGAGATGAGCAGTTCTTC.

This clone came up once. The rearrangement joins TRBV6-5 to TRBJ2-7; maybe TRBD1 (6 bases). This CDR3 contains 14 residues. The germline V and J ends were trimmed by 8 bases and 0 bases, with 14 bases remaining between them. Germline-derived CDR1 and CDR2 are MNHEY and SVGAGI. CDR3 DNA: TGTGCCAGCGGCGGACAGCAGAACTCCTACGAGCAGTACTTC. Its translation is CASGGQQNSYEQYF.

The CDR3 loop is CASTLWGRDYGYTF. In DNA form, the CDR3 reads TGTGCCAGCACCCTCTGGGGCAGGGACTATGGCTACACCTTC. The gene calls are TRBV7-9 and TRBJ1-2; a weak D match, TRBD1 (5 bases). This CDR3 is built from 14 residues. V gave up 7 bases and J gave up 3 bases, with 15 bases separating them. Germline V lookup: CDR1 SEHNR, CDR2 FQNEAQ (reference sequence).

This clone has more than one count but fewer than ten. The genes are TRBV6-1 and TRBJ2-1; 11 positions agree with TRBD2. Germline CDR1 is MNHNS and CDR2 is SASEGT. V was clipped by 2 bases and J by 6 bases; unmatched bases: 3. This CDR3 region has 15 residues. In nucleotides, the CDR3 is TGTGCCAGCAGTGAAAGTACTAGCGGGGGCAATGAGCAGTTCTTC. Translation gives CASSESTSGGNEQFF.

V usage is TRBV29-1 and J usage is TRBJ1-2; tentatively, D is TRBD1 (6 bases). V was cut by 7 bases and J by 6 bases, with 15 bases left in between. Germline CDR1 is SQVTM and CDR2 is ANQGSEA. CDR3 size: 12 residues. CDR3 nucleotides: TGCAGCGGGGGGCGGGTAGGAGATGGCTACACCTTC. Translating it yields CSGGRVGDGYTF.

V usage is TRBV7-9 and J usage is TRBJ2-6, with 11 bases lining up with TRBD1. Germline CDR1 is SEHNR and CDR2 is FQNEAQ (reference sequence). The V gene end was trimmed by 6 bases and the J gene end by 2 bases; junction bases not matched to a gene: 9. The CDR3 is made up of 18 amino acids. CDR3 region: CASRSTGTGGAGANVLTF. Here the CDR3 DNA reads TGTGCCAGCAGATCCACCGGGACAGGGGGTGCTGGGGCCAACGTCCTGACTTTC.

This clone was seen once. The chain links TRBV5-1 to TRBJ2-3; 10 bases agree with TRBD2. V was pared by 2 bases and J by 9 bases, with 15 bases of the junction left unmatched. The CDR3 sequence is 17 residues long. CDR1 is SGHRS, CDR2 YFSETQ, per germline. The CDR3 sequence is CASSFFSSGSISVTQYF. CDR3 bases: TGCGCCAGCAGCTTCTTCTCTAGCGGGAGTATTAGTGTAACGCAGTATTTT.

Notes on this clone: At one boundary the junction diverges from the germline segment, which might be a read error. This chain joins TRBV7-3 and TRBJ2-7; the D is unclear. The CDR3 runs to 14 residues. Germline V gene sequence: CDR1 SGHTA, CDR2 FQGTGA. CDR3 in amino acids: CASSSGPFSSEQYF. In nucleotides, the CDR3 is TGTGCCAGCAGCTCCGGGCCCTTCTCCTCCGAGCAGTACTTC. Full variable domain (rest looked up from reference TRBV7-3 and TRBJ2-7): GAGVSQTPSNKVTEKGKYVELRCDPISGHTALYWYRQSLGQGPEFLIYFQGTGAADDSGLPNDRFFAVRPEGSVSTLKIQRTERGDSAVYLCASSSGPFSSEQYFGPGTRLTVT.

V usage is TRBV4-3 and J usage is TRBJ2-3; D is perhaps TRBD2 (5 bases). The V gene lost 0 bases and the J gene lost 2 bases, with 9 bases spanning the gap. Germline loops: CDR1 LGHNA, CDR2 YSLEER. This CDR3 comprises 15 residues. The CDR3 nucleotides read TGCGCCAGCAGCCAAGATTACGGGAACACAGATACGCAGTATTTT. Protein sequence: CASSQDYGNTDTQYF.

CDR3 nucleotides: TGTGCCAACACTTACGGGGCTAGCGGGAGTGCTGGCACAGATACGCAGTATTTT. It yields the protein CANTYGASGSAGTDTQYF. The V gene is TRBV5-3, the J gene TRBJ2-3, with TRBD2 matching over 10 bases. TRBV5-3 is an ORF; its function is uncertain. V shed 9 bases and J 1 base; nucleotides not matched to a gene: 17. This CDR3 region has 18 residues.

CDR3 coding DNA: TGTGCCAGCAGCTTCCTTACATCGATCTATGGCTACACCTTC. Translation: CASSFLTSIYGYTF. V gene TRBV5-6 combines with J gene TRBJ1-2; D not resolved. V lost 2 bases and J lost 4, with 12 bases in between. The CDR3 runs 14 residues. The germline gives CDR1 SGHDT, CDR2 YYEEEE. Filled out from reference TRBV5-6 and TRBJ1-2, the complete variable domain reads DAGVTQSPTHLIKTRGQQVTLRCSPKSGHDTVSWYQQALGQGPQFIFQYYEEEERQRGNFPDRFSGHQFPNYSSELNVNALLLGDSALYLCASSFLTSIYGYTFGSGTRLTVV.

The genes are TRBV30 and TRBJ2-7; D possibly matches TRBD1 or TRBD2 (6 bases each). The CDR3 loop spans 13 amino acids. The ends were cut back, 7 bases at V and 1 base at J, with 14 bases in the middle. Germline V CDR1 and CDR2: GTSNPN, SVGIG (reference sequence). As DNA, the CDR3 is TGTGCCTCCAGTTCGGGGGCTTCCTACGAGCAGTACTTC. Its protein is CASSSGASYEQYF.

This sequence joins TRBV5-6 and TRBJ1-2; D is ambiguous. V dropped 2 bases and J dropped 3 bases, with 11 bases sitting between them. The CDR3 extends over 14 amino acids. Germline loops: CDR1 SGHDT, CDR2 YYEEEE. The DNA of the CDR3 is TGTGCCAGCAGCTTCGGTCCAGGATACTATGGCTACACCTTC. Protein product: CASSFGPGYYGYTF.

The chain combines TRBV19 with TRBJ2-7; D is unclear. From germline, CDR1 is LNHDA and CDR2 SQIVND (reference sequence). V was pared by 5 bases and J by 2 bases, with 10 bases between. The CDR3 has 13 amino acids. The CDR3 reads CASSFAVTYEQYF. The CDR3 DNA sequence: TGTGCCAGTAGTTTCGCGGTAACCTACGAGCAGTACTTC.